These T cell receptor beta chains were read from a single sample in a study of CD8+CD57+ T cells in acquired aplastic anemia. Each CDR3 protein gets one entry after TCRdb re-called the reads with MiXCR. This sample has about 160,000 distinct CDR3 sequences, with 65% to 75% found just once. The specimen was sorted CD4+, CD8+, or CD8+CD57+ T cells (not recorded which) from PBMCs. All receptors come from a human donor with aplastic anemia. Both conserved end residues are part of each CDR3. The order of the fields is D gene, J gene, clone size, V gene, CDR3 DNA, CDR3 protein. The D gene is left open where the match is weak. Some rows mark clone size as missing; the rest say once, few, many or name a class of expanded clone.

D gene: TRBD1; J gene: TRBJ2-5; clone size: NA; V gene: TRBV7-9; CDR3 DNA: TGTGCCAGCAGCGGGACAGGGGGGGAGACCCAGTACTTC; CDR3 protein: CASSGTGGETQYF
D gene: NA; J gene: TRBJ2-1; clone size: NA; V gene: TRBV9; CDR3 DNA: TGTGCCAGCAGCCCCTTGGCCACAAGAAATGAGCAGTTCTTC; CDR3 protein: CASSPLATRNEQFF
D gene: NA; J gene: TRBJ2-1; clone size: NA; V gene: TRBV11-2; CDR3 DNA: TGTGCCAGCAGCAGGGGGGTAGCGCCCCTAAATGAGCAGTTCTTC; CDR3 protein: CASSRGVAPLNEQFF
D gene: TRBD1; J gene: TRBJ1-2; clone size: NA; V gene: TRBV7-3; CDR3 DNA: TGTGCCAGCAGCCCAGGGACAGGGATGGGTGGCTATGGCTACACCTTC; CDR3 protein: CASSPGTGMGGYGYTF
D gene: NA; J gene: TRBJ2-7; clone size: NA; V gene: TRBV7-9; CDR3 DNA: TGTGCCAGCAGCCTTGGCCTCACCCCCTACGAGCAGTACTTC; CDR3 protein: CASSLGLTPYEQYF
D gene: NA; J gene: TRBJ2-7; clone size: NA; V gene: TRBV10-3; CDR3 DNA: TGTGCCATCAGGGACCAAGTCGACACGCGGTACTTC; CDR3 protein: CAIRDQVDTRYF
D gene: NA; J gene: TRBJ2-2; clone size: NA; V gene: TRBV2; CDR3 DNA: TGTGCCAGCAGTGTTGTACCAGGGACCGACACCGGTGAGCTGTTTTTT; CDR3 protein: CASSVVPGTDTGELFF
D gene: NA; J gene: TRBJ1-1; clone size: NA; V gene: TRBV6-1; CDR3 DNA: TGTGCCAGCAGTTCGGAGGGGCGCGGCACTGAAGCTTTCTTT; CDR3 protein: CASSSEGRGTEAFF
D gene: NA; J gene: TRBJ1-3; clone size: NA; V gene: TRBV5-1; CDR3 DNA: TGCGCCAGCAGCTTGGAAGCAAGCACAGTCGGGGGCACCATATATTTT; CDR3 protein: CASSLEASTVGGTIYF
D gene: NA; J gene: TRBJ1-5; clone size: few; V gene: TRBV12-3/TRBV12-4; CDR3 DNA: TGTGCCAGCACTCAGGGGTCGAGCAATCAGCCCCAGCATTTT; CDR3 protein: CASTQGSSNQPQHF
D gene: TRBD2; J gene: TRBJ2-5; clone size: NA; V gene: TRBV15; CDR3 DNA: TGTGCCACCAGCGTCGGACTAGCGGGAGAGGAGACCCAGTACTTC; CDR3 protein: CATSVGLAGEETQYF
D gene: NA; J gene: TRBJ2-1; clone size: NA; V gene: TRBV20-1; CDR3 DNA: TGCAGTGCTAGTGCGGGACCGTTGAATGAGCAGTTCTTC; CDR3 protein: CSASAGPLNEQFF
D gene: NA; J gene: TRBJ2-3; clone size: once; V gene: TRBV15; CDR3 DNA: TGTGCCACCAGCAACACCGGGGGTGGAATAATCACAGATACGCAGTATTTT; CDR3 protein: CATSNTGGGIITDTQYF
D gene: NA; J gene: TRBJ1-1; clone size: few; V gene: TRBV19; CDR3 DNA: TGTGCCAGTAGTATAGTCAGGGGAAAAGCTTTCTTT; CDR3 protein: CASSIVRGKAFF
D gene: TRBD2; J gene: TRBJ2-1; clone size: NA; V gene: TRBV7-2; CDR3 DNA: TGTGCCAGCAGCTTACCCGGGACTAGCCCTGAGCAGTTCTTC; CDR3 protein: CASSLPGTSPEQFF
D gene: TRBD2; J gene: TRBJ2-7; clone size: NA; V gene: TRBV2; CDR3 DNA: TGTGCCAGCAGGCCCACTAGCGGAAGCTCCTACGAGCAGTACTTC; CDR3 protein: CASRPTSGSSYEQYF
D gene: NA; J gene: TRBJ1-1; clone size: few; V gene: TRBV7-9; CDR3 DNA: TGTGCCAGCAGCTTGCACAGGTTGAACACTGAAGCTTTCTTT; CDR3 protein: CASSLHRLNTEAFF
D gene: NA; J gene: TRBJ2-2; clone size: NA; V gene: TRBV7-9; CDR3 DNA: TGTGCCAGCAGCTCAGGGGCAGGGACGGACCCGGGCACCGGGGAGCTGTTTTTT; CDR3 protein: CASSSGAGTDPGTGELFF
D gene: NA; J gene: TRBJ1-1; clone size: NA; V gene: TRBV10-3; CDR3 DNA: TGTGCCATCAGGGACCAGAGGAACACTGAAGCTTTCTTT; CDR3 protein: CAIRDQRNTEAFF
D gene: TRBD2; J gene: TRBJ2-7; clone size: NA; V gene: TRBV29-1; CDR3 DNA: TGCAGCGTTGGGGGGGGGAGCGGGGGATCCTACAAGCAGTACTTC; CDR3 protein: CSVGGGSGGSYKQYF
D gene: NA; J gene: TRBJ1-4; clone size: NA; V gene: TRBV7-6; CDR3 DNA: TGTGCCAGCAGCTTAGAGACAGCGGGGAGTGAAAAACTGTTTTTT; CDR3 protein: CASSLETAGSEKLFF
D gene: TRBD1; J gene: TRBJ1-2; clone size: NA; V gene: TRBV29-1; CDR3 DNA: TGCAGCGCACAGGGGGCGTATGGCTACACCTTC; CDR3 protein: CSAQGAYGYTF
D gene: NA; J gene: TRBJ2-2; clone size: NA; V gene: TRBV5-1; CDR3 DNA: TGTGCCAGCAGCTTGCCCAGACCGAACACCGGGGAGCTGTTTTTT; CDR3 protein: CASSLPRPNTGELFF
D gene: NA; J gene: TRBJ1-1; clone size: NA; V gene: TRBV10-3; CDR3 DNA: TGTGCCAGCAGGTCTCACTCGAGTGAAGCTTTCTTT; CDR3 protein: CASRSHSSEAFF
D gene: NA; J gene: TRBJ2-7; clone size: NA; V gene: TRBV19; CDR3 DNA: TGTGCCAGTAGTTTAAACAGGTTATCCTACGAGCAGTACTTC; CDR3 protein: CASSLNRLSYEQYF
D gene: TRBD1; J gene: TRBJ2-2; clone size: few; V gene: TRBV24-1; CDR3 DNA: TGTGCCACCAGTGATCCTGGACAGGGCACCGGGGAGCTGTTTTTT; CDR3 protein: CATSDPGQGTGELFF
D gene: NA; J gene: TRBJ1-2; clone size: NA; V gene: TRBV4-1; CDR3 DNA: TGCGCCAGCAGCAACGCACCAAATGGCTACACCTTC; CDR3 protein: CASSNAPNGYTF
D gene: NA; J gene: TRBJ2-7; clone size: NA; V gene: TRBV4-3; CDR3 DNA: TGCGCCAGCAGCCAAGAGGGGGCAAGTACCTACGAGCAGTACTTC; CDR3 protein: CASSQEGASTYEQYF
D gene: NA; J gene: TRBJ1-5; clone size: NA; V gene: TRBV9; CDR3 DNA: TGTGCCAGCAGCGTAGGAGGGGGGGAACAGCCCCAGCATTTT; CDR3 protein: CASSVGGGEQPQHF
D gene: TRBD1; J gene: TRBJ2-7; clone size: NA; V gene: TRBV7-2; CDR3 DNA: TGTGCCAGCAGCCCAGACCGGGACAGGTTCTACGAGCAGTACTTC; CDR3 protein: CASSPDRDRFYEQYF
D gene: NA; J gene: TRBJ1-2; clone size: NA; V gene: TRBV20-1; CDR3 DNA: TGCAGTGCTAGAGATCCCTCCCCGGACTATGGCTACACCTTC; CDR3 protein: CSARDPSPDYGYTF
D gene: NA; J gene: TRBJ2-1; clone size: NA; V gene: TRBV7-8; CDR3 DNA: TGTGCCAGCAGCCCGGGGCGGGGGCGGGGGAATGAGCAGTTCTTC; CDR3 protein: CASSPGRGRGNEQFF
D gene: NA; J gene: TRBJ1-5; clone size: many; V gene: TRBV19; CDR3 DNA: TGTGCCAGCCGGCGGGAGGGAGAACAGCCCCAGCATTTT; CDR3 protein: CASRREGEQPQHF
D gene: TRBD1; J gene: TRBJ1-2; clone size: once; V gene: TRBV7-2; CDR3 DNA: TGTGCCAGCAGCCGGACAGGGACGGGTGGCTACACCTTC; CDR3 protein: CASSRTGTGGYTF
D gene: TRBD1; J gene: TRBJ1-6; clone size: NA; V gene: TRBV19; CDR3 DNA: TGTGCCAGTAATGACAGGGGAAATTCACCCCTCCACTTT; CDR3 protein: CASNDRGNSPLHF
D gene: TRBD1; J gene: TRBJ1-2; clone size: NA; V gene: TRBV12-3/TRBV12-4; CDR3 DNA: TGTGCCAGCAGACCTAATGACAGGGTCGCCTACACCTTC; CDR3 protein: CASRPNDRVAYTF
D gene: NA; J gene: TRBJ2-7; clone size: few; V gene: TRBV24-1; CDR3 DNA: TGTGCCACCAGTGACCCACAGGGCTACGAGCAGTACTTC; CDR3 protein: CATSDPQGYEQYF
D gene: TRBD1; J gene: TRBJ1-5; clone size: few; V gene: TRBV7-2; CDR3 DNA: TGTGCCAGCAGCCCTCGGACAGGGGGCTTTGGCAATCAGCCCCAGCATTTT; CDR3 protein: CASSPRTGGFGNQPQHF
D gene: TRBD1; J gene: TRBJ1-5; clone size: NA; V gene: TRBV19; CDR3 DNA: TGTGCCAGTAGTTCCCGACAGGGTGGGACTCAGCCCCAGCATTTT; CDR3 protein: CASSSRQGGTQPQHF
D gene: NA; J gene: TRBJ2-1; clone size: many; V gene: TRBV5-1; CDR3 DNA: TGTGCCAGCAGCTTAGGCAATGAGCAGTTCTTC; CDR3 protein: CASSLGNEQFF
D gene: NA; J gene: TRBJ2-1; clone size: NA; V gene: TRBV7-6; CDR3 DNA: TGTGCCAGCACCTCCCACACGGGACAGTTCTTC; CDR3 protein: CASTSHTGQFF
D gene: NA; J gene: TRBJ1-5; clone size: NA; V gene: TRBV20-1; CDR3 DNA: TGCAGTGCTAAAGGACGGGGACTGATGAATCAGCCCCAGCATTTT; CDR3 protein: CSAKGRGLMNQPQHF
D gene: TRBD1; J gene: TRBJ1-2; clone size: NA; V gene: TRBV7-8; CDR3 DNA: TGTGCCAGCAGCTTAGAGTGGGACAGGGGAGACTATGGCTACACCTTC; CDR3 protein: CASSLEWDRGDYGYTF
D gene: NA; J gene: TRBJ2-1; clone size: NA; V gene: TRBV20-1; CDR3 DNA: TGCAGTGCTAGAATCGTCTCTTTGCGGAACCCCTACAATGAGCAGTTCTTC; CDR3 protein: CSARIVSLRNPYNEQFF
D gene: NA; J gene: TRBJ2-7; clone size: few; V gene: TRBV25-1; CDR3 DNA: TGTGCCAGCAGTTTTCCGGGACCCTTGGACGAGCAGTACTTC; CDR3 protein: CASSFPGPLDEQYF
D gene: TRBD1; J gene: TRBJ1-2; clone size: many; V gene: TRBV28; CDR3 DNA: TGTGCCAGCACTATAGACGGACAGGGGGCGAATGGCTACACCTTC; CDR3 protein: CASTIDGQGANGYTF
D gene: TRBD1; J gene: TRBJ2-7; clone size: few; V gene: TRBV7-2; CDR3 DNA: TGTGCCAGCAGCTCCACAGGGGGTCCCTACGAGCAGTACTTC; CDR3 protein: CASSSTGGPYEQYF
D gene: TRBD1; J gene: TRBJ2-7; clone size: NA; V gene: TRBV5-1; CDR3 DNA: TGTGCCAGCAGCAGATATGGGACAGGGGGCCCTGTTGGGTTC; CDR3 protein: CASSRYGTGGPVGF
D gene: NA; J gene: TRBJ2-7; clone size: few; V gene: TRBV2; CDR3 DNA: TGTGCCAGCGGTCCGAGAGCCCAAGCCTACGAGCAGTACTTC; CDR3 protein: CASGPRAQAYEQYF
D gene: NA; J gene: TRBJ1-2; clone size: NA; V gene: TRBV29-1; CDR3 DNA: TGCAGCGCTACATCCGGGGGGGGCTATGGCTACACCTTC; CDR3 protein: CSATSGGGYGYTF
D gene: NA; J gene: TRBJ2-7; clone size: NA; V gene: TRBV12-3/TRBV12-4; CDR3 DNA: TGTGCCAGCAGTCCACAACCCCCGGGGAGGTACGAGCAGTACTTC; CDR3 protein: CASSPQPPGRYEQYF
D gene: NA; J gene: TRBJ2-7; clone size: NA; V gene: TRBV7-9; CDR3 DNA: TGTGCCAGCCGTGCGGGACCGGGCTACGAGCAGTACTTC; CDR3 protein: CASRAGPGYEQYF
D gene: TRBD2; J gene: TRBJ2-1; clone size: NA; V gene: TRBV24-1; CDR3 DNA: TGTGCCACCAGTGATTCCGGGACTAGCGGGAGCTACAATGAGCAGTTCTTC; CDR3 protein: CATSDSGTSGSYNEQFF
D gene: NA; J gene: TRBJ1-5; clone size: NA; V gene: TRBV25-1; CDR3 DNA: TGTGCCAGCAGTGAATGGGGTAACAATCAGCCCCAGCATTTT; CDR3 protein: CASSEWGNNQPQHF
D gene: NA; J gene: TRBJ2-7; clone size: few; V gene: TRBV7-8; CDR3 DNA: TGTGCCAGCAGCTTAGCGCGAACGGGGGAGCAGTACTTC; CDR3 protein: CASSLARTGEQYF
D gene: NA; J gene: TRBJ2-7; clone size: NA; V gene: TRBV2; CDR3 DNA: TGTGCCAACAGGGCGTCCTCCTACGAGCAGTACTTC; CDR3 protein: CANRASSYEQYF
D gene: NA; J gene: TRBJ2-1; clone size: NA; V gene: TRBV7-9; CDR3 DNA: TGTGCCAGCAGCTCCGAAACACTAGCTTCGGTAAAGGAGCAGTTCTTC; CDR3 protein: CASSSETLASVKEQFF
D gene: NA; J gene: TRBJ2-1; clone size: once; V gene: TRBV7-3; CDR3 DNA: TGTGCCAGCAGCTTAGGCTTATTGCGTACTTATGAGCAGTTCTTC; CDR3 protein: CASSLGLLRTYEQFF
D gene: NA; J gene: TRBJ2-3; clone size: NA; V gene: TRBV7-9; CDR3 DNA: TGTGCCAGCAGCTTGGTAGGCAGGGTTGCAGATACGCAGTATTTT; CDR3 protein: CASSLVGRVADTQYF